Listed here are 18 T cell receptor beta chains from one sample, sequenced in a study of blood T cell repertoires in COVID-19. This table comes from immunoSEQ multiplex PCR, and its TCRdb copy is limited to in-frame clones, with some not included. In the table there are 25,000 to 35,000 clones, about 92% of which are singletons. Sequenced material: peripheral blood. Receptors were obtained from a woman aged 70-85 years with COVID-19, enrolled during active disease.

The table lists this clone with a count of one. This chain joins TRBV9 and TRBJ2-5; D is uncertain. The CDR3 consists of 14 residues. From germline, CDR1 is SGDLS and CDR2 YYNGEE. With 0 bases removed from V and 5 bases from J, the gap between germline ends came to 11 bases. The CDR3 DNA is TGTGCCAGCAGCGTAGCTGGAGTTCGGGAGACCCAGTACTTC. This gives the protein CASSVAGVRETQYF. Full variable domain (rest looked up from reference TRBV9 and TRBJ2-5): DSGVTQTPKHLITATGQRVTLRCSPRSGDLSVYWYQQSLDQGLQFLIQYYNGEERAKGNILERFSAQQFPDLHSELNLSSLELGDSALYFCASSVAGVRETQYFGPGTRLLVL.

The chain couples TRBV7-8 to TRBJ2-3; 13 nucleotides agree with TRBD2. The CDR3 contains 14 residues. After removal of 3 bases from V and 6 bases from J, the junction contained 0 bases not matched to a gene. In germline, CDR1 is SGHVS, CDR2 FQNEAQ. The CDR3, as DNA: TGTGCCAGCAGCTTGACTAGCGGGAGGGATACGCAGTATTTT. Translated, it gives CASSLTSGRDTQYF.

The genes are TRBV18 and TRBJ1-1, with D possibly matching TRBD1 (6 bases). Trimming pared 2 bases from V and 1 base from J, leaving 8 bases between. Germline CDR1 is KGHSH and CDR2 is LQKENI. The length of the CDR3 is 14 residues. The CDR3 here is CASSPKQGNTEAFF. DNA for the CDR3: TGTGCCAGCTCACCAAAACAGGGGAACACTGAAGCTTTCTTT.

The chain combines TRBV19 with TRBJ1-2; TRBD1 might be the D (6 bases). CDR3 size: 13 residues. Germline CDR1 reads LNHDA; CDR2 reads SQIVND (reference sequence). V was trimmed by 4 bases and J by 6 bases, leaving 12 bases between them. The CDR3 spells CASSTQGNDGYTF. In DNA, the CDR3 is TGTGCCAGTAGTACACAGGGTAATGATGGCTACACCTTC.

This clone has only one observation. The chain couples TRBV18 to TRBJ1-1, with a tentative D call TRBD1 (5 bases). CDR1 is KGHSH, CDR2 LQKENI, per germline. The CDR3 runs 14 residues. V dropped 0 bases and J dropped 1 base, with 6 bases sitting between them. DNA of the CDR3: TGTGCCAGCTCACCACCAGGACAGAACACTGAAGCTTTCTTT. It encodes CASSPPGQNTEAFF.

This chain links TRBV7-9 with TRBJ1-2, with D unclear. The CDR3 has 14 residues. Looked up from germline, CDR1 is SEHNR and CDR2 is FQNEAQ (reference sequence). V lost 0 bases to trimming and J lost 3 bases, with 8 bases between them. CDR3 sequence: CASSLAPGDYGYTF. The CDR3 nucleotides are TGTGCCAGCAGCTTAGCACCGGGTGACTATGGCTACACCTTC.

V and J are TRBV19 and TRBJ2-7; 10 bases agree with TRBD2. Germline values: CDR1 LNHDA, CDR2 SQIVND (reference sequence). Germline trimming cut 1 base from V and 5 bases from J; bases unmatched to any gene: 5. The CDR3 totals 15 residues. The DNA for the CDR3 is TGTGCCAGTAGTATAGGGGTAGCGGGAGGCCACGAGCAGTACTTC. Translation: CASSIGVAGGHEQYF.

The chain uses TRBV7-8 and TRBJ1-3, with D unresolved. Trimming removed 1 base at V and 3 bases at J, with 16 bases between. The CDR3 extends over 17 amino acids. Germline CDR1 SGHVS, CDR2 FQNEAQ. CDR3 protein: CASSLESTSAGGNTIYF. Written as DNA, the CDR3 is TGTGCCAGCAGCTTAGAGTCGACCTCGGCGGGTGGAAACACCATATATTTT.

The chain joins TRBV29-1 to TRBJ2-1; 7 nucleotides align to TRBD1. This CDR3 contains 14 residues. The V gene end was trimmed by 6 bases and the J gene end by 9 bases; junction bases not matched to a gene: 14. Germline V lookup: CDR1 SQVTM, CDR2 ANQGSEA. The CDR3 DNA is TGCAGCGTCCTCTCCTTTACAGGGGAAGGTGAGCAGTTCTTC. Translating gives CSVLSFTGEGEQFF.

This clone was seen a few times. The rearrangement uses TRBV19 and TRBJ2-7, with TRBD1 matching over 7 bases. J lost 1 base, V lost 2 bases, and 5 bases had no gene match. CDR1 is LNHDA, CDR2 SQIVND, per germline (reference sequence). This CDR3 spans 15 amino acids. CDR3 nucleotide sequence: TGTGCCAGTAGTATAAACGCAGGGGGTTCCTACGAGCAGTACTTC. Its protein product is CASSINAGGSYEQYF.

The J gene is TRBJ1-6, the V gene TRBV10-3; D is possibly TRBD1 (6 bases). V was pared by 7 bases and J by 4 bases, with 11 bases between. Germline V gene lookup returns CDR1 ENHRY and CDR2 SYGVKD. CDR3 size: 14 residues. For the CDR3, the DNA is TGTGCCATCACAGGGGAGCCTTATAATTCACCCCTCCACTTT. Translating gives CAITGEPYNSPLHF.

The chain employs TRBV18 and TRBJ1-3, with D hard to call. Germline V lookup: CDR1 KGHSH, CDR2 LQKENI. CDR3 length: 16 amino acids. Trimming pared 0 bases from V and 3 bases from J, leaving 12 bases between. Here the CDR3 reads CASSPPTGIGGNTIYF. DNA of the CDR3: TGTGCCAGCTCACCACCAACCGGGATCGGTGGAAACACCATATATTTT.

The V gene is TRBV19, the J gene TRBJ2-5; weak D call: TRBD2 (5 bases). This CDR3 contains 13 residues. V was pared by 5 bases and J by 3 bases, with 10 bases between. CDR1 is LNHDA and CDR2 is SQIVND in the germline V gene (reference sequence). CDR3 sequence: CASSRRIEETQYF. CDR3 sequence (DNA): TGTGCCAGTAGTCGGAGGATTGAAGAGACCCAGTACTTC.

The genes are TRBV28 and TRBJ1-3; 8 bases are shared with TRBD1. Germline values: CDR1 MDHEN, CDR2 SYDVKM. The CDR3 spans 15 residues. Trimming removed 6 bases from V and 4 bases from J; junction bases left unmatched: 8. CDR3 in DNA: TGTGCCAGCAGAGACAGGGGTTCGGGAGGAAACACCATATATTTT. Translation: CASRDRGSGGNTIYF. Full variable domain (remainder filled in from reference TRBV28 and TRBJ1-3): DVKVTQSSRYLVKRTGEKVFLECVQDMDHENMFWYRQDPGLGLRLIYFSYDVKMKEKGDIPEGYSVSREKKERFSLILESASTNQTSMYLCASRDRGSGGNTIYFGEGSWLTVV.

DNA of the CDR3: TGTGCCATCAGTGAGTCAGACACGGGGATGAACACTGAAGCTTTCTTT. It is translated as CAISESDTGMNTEAFF. The chain couples TRBV10-3 to TRBJ1-1, with D unresolved. CDR3 size: 16 residues. V was pared by 0 bases and J by 0 bases, with 11 bases between. The germline V gene has CDR1 ENHRY and CDR2 SYGVKD.

The V call is TRBV5-4, the J call TRBJ2-7, with 7 bases matching TRBD1. Looked up from germline, CDR1 is SGHNT and CDR2 is YYREEE (reference sequence). The CDR3 consists of 16 residues. The junction had 12 bases not matched to a gene; V was cut back by 4 bases and J by 2 bases. The CDR3 DNA reads as TGTGCCAGCAGCCCCGCCGGGACAGCCATTACCTACGAGCAGTACTTC. It is translated as CASSPAGTAITYEQYF.

The genes are TRBV28 and TRBJ2-5, with D unresolved. The CDR3 covers 13 residues. V was cut by 3 bases and J by 5 bases, with 10 bases left in between. CDR1 is MDHEN, CDR2 SYDVKM, per germline. CDR3 in amino acids: CASSLAVRETQYF. CDR3 DNA sequence: TGTGCCAGCAGTTTGGCCGTCAGGGAGACCCAGTACTTC.

The J gene is TRBJ1-1, the V gene TRBV6-5, with TRBD1 matching over 9 bases. Germline V lookup: CDR1 MNHEY, CDR2 SVGAGI. The V segment lost 7 bases and the J segment 9 bases; nucleotides outside the gene matches: 3. The CDR3 length is 11 residues. CDR3 bases: TGTGCCAGCATGACAGGGGGGCAAGCTTTCTTT. It is translated as CASMTGGQAFF.